This T cell receptor beta chain was sequenced for a study of response to subunit inactivated influenza vaccine. TCRdb used MiXCR to reprocess the RT-PCR reads, holding one entry per CDR3 protein. The sample holds around 580,000 distinct CDR3 sequences, 12% seen once. Whole-study findings and limits: There was a suggestion from the authors that each seasonal influenza vaccination recruits few new T cells.

About this clonotype itself: The antigen remains unidentified.

The receptor comes from a man between 50 and 59 years old who received an inactivated influenza vaccine. Source: PBMCs from blood, taken on the day of vaccination.

The CDR3 DNA reads TGTGCCAGCAGTTTCTTTCAGCCAAACACCGGGGAGCTGTTTTTT. Translation gives CASSFFQPNTGELFF. This chain links TRBV27 with TRBJ2-2, with D uncertain. Germline V gene lookup returns CDR1 MNHEY and CDR2 SMNVEV (reference sequence). V lost 3 bases to trimming and J lost 2 bases, with 10 bases between them. This CDR3 has 15 amino acids.